The 6 T cell receptor beta chains given below trace back to one sample, sequenced in a study of cytomegalovirus exposure and HLA in healthy donors. PCR primers comprised 60 Vbeta and 13 Jbeta primers. Here immunoSEQ multiplex PCR was the method, and the copy in TCRdb shows in-frame clones only, minus some. The data hold about 110,000 clones, with more than 70% observed a single time. The sample comprised PBMCs. These receptors were collected from a man aged 35-49 years in good health and CMV-seronegative.

This sequence joins TRBV27 and TRBJ1-6; D not certain. Germline-derived CDR1 and CDR2 are MNHEY and SMNVEV (reference sequence). This CDR3 spans 13 amino acids. The V end was cut by 5 bases, the J end by 7 bases, with 9 bases between. CDR3 DNA sequence: TGTGCCAGCAGTCGCCTAGTAAATTCACCCCTCCACTTT. Protein product: CASSRLVNSPLHF.

V is TRBV11-2 and J is TRBJ2-7, with 11 positions matching TRBD2. This CDR3 region has 16 residues. Germline V gives CDR1 SGHAT, CDR2 FQNNGV. V gave up 0 bases and J gave up 4 bases; unmatched junction bases: 5. Here the CDR3 reads CASSLEGSGGAYEQYF. The CDR3 DNA sequence: TGTGCCAGCAGCTTAGAGGGTAGCGGGGGGGCGTACGAGCAGTACTTC.

This clone showed up just a few times. The CDR3 here is CASSLATGNYGYTF. In nucleotides, the CDR3 is TGTGCCAGCAGCTTAGCTACAGGGAACTATGGCTACACCTTC. V is TRBV7-9 and J is TRBJ1-2; tentative D call: TRBD1 (6 bases). The CDR3 is made up of 14 amino acids. The ends were cut back, 0 bases at V and 2 bases at J, with 7 bases in the middle. Germline loops: CDR1 SEHNR, CDR2 FQNEAQ (reference sequence).

This clone appeared once. The chain has TRBV5-1 and TRBJ1-3; a possible D gene is TRBD1 (6 bases). The CDR3 consists of 16 residues. Germline V CDR1 and CDR2: SGHRS, YFSETQ. V shed 4 bases and J shed 0 bases, with 14 bases lying between them. The CDR3 is CASSPTGTSSGNTIYF. CDR3 sequence (DNA): TGCGCCAGCAGCCCTACCGGGACAAGCTCTGGAAACACCATATATTTT.

The V and J genes are TRBV19 and TRBJ1-6; D not certain. Looked up from germline, CDR1 is LNHDA and CDR2 is SQIVND (reference sequence). The CDR3 contains 18 residues. Trimming left V 7 bases short and J 9 bases short, with 28 bases between. CDR3 nucleotide sequence: TGTGCCAGTAAGCGGTACGCAGCATCTACCCCGGGCGGTTCACCCCTCCACTTT. Translating it yields CASKRYAASTPGGSPLHF.

The chain uses TRBV10-2 and TRBJ1-1; 7 nucleotides align to TRBD1. V gave up 5 bases and J gave up 3 bases; unmatched junction bases: 6. In germline, CDR1 is WSHSY, CDR2 SAAADI. The CDR3 runs to 14 residues. The CDR3 region has the DNA TGCGCCAGCAGTTCACAGGGGAGGTACACTGAAGCTTTCTTT. It codes for CASSSQGRYTEAFF.